This TCR beta chain was sequenced for a study of CD8+ T cells in alopecia areata. This clone was observed a few times. Sequencing relied on a cDNA template that was reverse transcribed from extracted RNA. Sequencing used immunoSEQ multiplex PCR; TCRdb keeps in-frame clones, though not all of them. This sample yields about 200,000 clones, of which roughly 60% are seen a single time; 0.95% to 1.1% belongs to the top ten. Treatment here: oral pan-JAK inhibitor, 5-10 mg twice daily. Obtained from alopecia areata patients were lesional scalp punch biopsies along with peripheral blood. The V gene's germline CDR1 is SEHNR and CDR2 FQNEAQ (reference sequence). V was clipped by 4 bases and J by 4 bases, with 13 bases between them. This CDR3 has 14 residues.

The chain employs TRBV7-9 and TRBJ1-2; a weak D match, TRBD1 (6 bases). The sequencing used CD4+ T cells sorted from blood, collected at week 24, from a patient treated with tofacitinib. This receptor was obtained from a human donor with alopecia areata. The CDR3 reads CASSSLQDSYGYTF. CDR3 coding DNA: TGTGCCAGCAGCTCCCTTCAGGACAGCTATGGCTACACCTTC. Full variable domain (remainder filled in from reference TRBV7-9 and TRBJ1-2): DTGVSQNPRHKITKRGQNVTFRCDPISEHNRLYWYRQTLGQGPEFLTYFQNEAQLEKSRLLSDRFSAERPKGSFSTLEIQRTEQGDSAMYLCASSSLQDSYGYTFGSGTRLTVV.